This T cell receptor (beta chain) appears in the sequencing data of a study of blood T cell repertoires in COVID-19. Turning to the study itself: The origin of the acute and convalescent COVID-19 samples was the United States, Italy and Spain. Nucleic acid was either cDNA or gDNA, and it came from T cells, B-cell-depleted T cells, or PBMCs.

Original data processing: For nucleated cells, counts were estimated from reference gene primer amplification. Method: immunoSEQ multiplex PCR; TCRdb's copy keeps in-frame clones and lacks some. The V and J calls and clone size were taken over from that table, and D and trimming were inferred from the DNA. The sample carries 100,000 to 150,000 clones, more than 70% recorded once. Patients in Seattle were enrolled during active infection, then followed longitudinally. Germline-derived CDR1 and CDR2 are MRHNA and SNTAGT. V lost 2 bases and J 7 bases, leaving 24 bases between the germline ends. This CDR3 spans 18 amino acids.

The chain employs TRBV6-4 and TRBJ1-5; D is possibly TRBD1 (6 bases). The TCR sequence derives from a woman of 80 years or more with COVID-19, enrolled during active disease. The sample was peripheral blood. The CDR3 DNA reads TGTGCCAGCAGTGACGGTTTTGGCAGGGGAAGGTTTCAACAGCCCCAGCATTTT. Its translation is CASSDGFGRGRFQQPQHF.